What follows are 12 T cell receptor beta chains derived from one specimen sequenced in a study of blood T cell repertoires in COVID-19. The method was immunoSEQ multiplex PCR; TCRdb's version includes in-frame clones alone and lacks a portion of them. In the table there are about 220,000 clones, 82% of which are singletons. The sequencing sample was made of PBMCs or T cells enriched from blood (not recorded which). The receptor set was obtained from a woman aged 55-70 years who had recovered from COVID-19.

The chain has TRBV7-9 and TRBJ1-1; perhaps TRBD1 as D (5 bases). The CDR3 is 14 residues long. Looked up from germline, CDR1 is SEHNR and CDR2 is FQNEAQ (reference sequence). V lost 3 bases, J lost 4 bases, and 12 bases lay in between. Here the CDR3 DNA reads TGTGCCAGCAGCTTCCAGGGATCGGCCACTGAAGCTTTCTTT. As protein: CASSFQGSATEAFF.

This chain uses TRBV11-1 with TRBJ2-1, with a weak D call TRBD2 (6 bases). Germline V gene lookup returns CDR1 SGHAT and CDR2 FQDESV (reference sequence). The CDR3 has 16 amino acids. V lost 2 bases to trimming and J lost 4 bases, with 15 bases between them. CDR3 loop: CASSLRETRGYNEQFF. DNA of the CDR3: TGTGCCAGCAGCTTAAGAGAGACTAGGGGATACAATGAGCAGTTCTTC.

About this clone: The same CDR3 can be traced to other DNA sequences in this sample. The rearrangement joins TRBV7-9 to TRBJ2-7; no definite D call. The CDR3 covers 12 residues. The V gene's germline CDR1 is SEHNR and CDR2 FQNEAQ (reference sequence). Trimming removed 2 bases from V and 3 bases from J, with 5 bases in between. In nucleotides, the CDR3 is TGTGCCAGCAGCTTATCGGGCTACGAGCAGTACTTC. Amino acids: CASSLSGYEQYF. The variable domain in full, with the rest retrieved from reference TRBV7-9 and TRBJ2-7, is DTGVSQNPRHKITKRGQNVTFRCDPISEHNRLYWYRQTLGQGPEFLTYFQNEAQLEKSRLLSDRFSAERPKGSFSTLEIQRTEQGDSAMYLCASSLSGYEQYFGPGTRLTVT.

The CDR3 reads CASSLRSGNGNTIYF. Here the CDR3 DNA reads TGTGCCAGCAGCTTAAGGAGCGGGAACGGAAACACCATATATTTT. The V call is TRBV7-2, the J call TRBJ1-3; no clear D gene. Looked up from germline, CDR1 is SGHTA and CDR2 is FQGNSA. The CDR3 contains 15 residues. Trimming removed 2 bases at V and 4 bases at J, with 12 bases between.

This chain links TRBV12-5 with TRBJ2-3, with TRBD2 identical over 8 bases. Germline-derived CDR1 and CDR2 are LGHNT and FRNRAP. With V trimmed by 7 bases and J by 3 bases, 6 bases remained unmatched. This CDR3 is 14 amino acids long. The CDR3 coding sequence is TGTGCTAGTGCGCCGGGACTAGTAACAGATACGCAGTATTTT. It encodes CASAPGLVTDTQYF.

This clone has a single count. The rearrangement links TRBV11-1 to TRBJ2-5, with D tentatively TRBD1 (6 bases). The CDR3 loop spans 15 amino acids. V dropped 5 bases and J dropped 3 bases, with 16 bases sitting between them. The germline V gene encodes CDR1 SGHAT and CDR2 FQDESV (reference sequence). CDR3 loop: CASSKRVRGEETQYF. The CDR3 region has the DNA TGTGCCAGCAGCAAGAGGGTCAGGGGCGAAGAGACCCAGTACTTC.

The rearrangement uses TRBV29-1 and TRBJ2-5; 7 nucleotides line up with TRBD2. With 4 bases clipped from V and 2 bases from J, the junction kept 4 bases outside the gene matches. This CDR3 is 13 amino acids long. Germline V lookup: CDR1 SQVTM, CDR2 ANQGSEA. The CDR3 DNA reads as TGCAGCGTTGGGTACGGGGGGCAAGAGACCCAGTACTTC. This sequence encodes CSVGYGGQETQYF.

The rearrangement links TRBV11-1 to TRBJ1-6; 8 bases match TRBD1. Trimming took 5 bases from V and 7 from J; bases not matched to a gene: 10. The CDR3 sequence is 16 residues long. The germline gives CDR1 SGHAT, CDR2 FQDESV (reference sequence). This chain's CDR3 is CASSRLVGTGNSPLHF. In nucleotides, the CDR3 is TGTGCCAGCAGCCGTCTGGTAGGGACAGGAAATTCACCCCTCCACTTT.

The chain combines TRBV18 with TRBJ1-4, with 7 bases lining up with TRBD1. CDR3 length: 15 residues. Germline trimming cut 5 bases from V and 4 bases from J; bases unmatched to any gene: 7. CDR1 and CDR2 from the germline V gene are KGHSH and LQKENI. CDR3 in DNA: TGTGCCAGCTCATCGGGGACAGAGAGTAATGAAAAACTGTTTTTT. Protein sequence: CASSSGTESNEKLFF. The full variable domain, in which reference TRBV18 and TRBJ1-4 provide the parts outside the CDR3, is NAGVMQNPRHLVRRRGQEARLRCSPMKGHSHVYWYRQLPEEGLKFMVYLQKENIIDESGMPKERFSAEFPKEGPSILRIQQVVRGDSAAYFCASSSGTESNEKLFFGSGTQLSVL.

This clone occurred a few times. CDR3 protein: CASSGASADTGELFF. CDR3 sequence (DNA): TGTGCCAGCAGTGGGGCTAGCGCGGACACCGGGGAGCTGTTTTTT. V and J are TRBV6-2 or TRBV6-3 and TRBJ2-2; D might be TRBD2 (6 bases). CDR1 and CDR2 from the germline V gene are MNHEY and SVGEGT. The CDR3 is 15 amino acids. Trimming pared 5 bases from V and 3 bases from J, leaving 13 bases between.

The chain combines TRBV20-1 with TRBJ2-1; 12 nucleotides match TRBD2. Germline V CDR1 and CDR2: DFQATT, SNEGSKA (reference sequence). CDR3 length equals 15 residues. Trimming at V came to 3 bases and at J to 6 bases, leaving 6 bases not matched to a gene. The CDR3 spells CSASRLAGGPNEQFF. The CDR3, as DNA: TGCAGTGCTAGTCGGCTAGCGGGAGGGCCCAATGAGCAGTTCTTC.

This clone showed up just once. The CDR3 DNA reads TGTGCCAGCAGTCGAGGGGGGAACACTGAAGCTTTCTTT. Translated, it gives CASSRGGNTEAFF. V and J are TRBV6-5 and TRBJ1-1; the D gene is possibly TRBD1 (6 bases). Germline V CDR1 and CDR2: MNHEY, SVGAGI. The CDR3 runs to 13 residues. V gave up 5 bases and J gave up 1 base, with 8 bases separating them.